Presented here are 27 T cell receptor beta chains from one specimen sequenced in a study of blood T cell repertoires in COVID-19. TCRdb's copy holds only in-frame clones and misses some; the assay was immunoSEQ multiplex PCR. The data hold approximately 150,000 clones, with more than 85% observed a single time. The specimen sequenced was peripheral blood. The receptor source for this set is a woman of 80 years or more with COVID-19, enrolled during active disease.

The chain uses TRBV27 and TRBJ1-6; D remains unclear. The CDR3 contains 15 residues. Germline V gene sequence: CDR1 MNHEY, CDR2 SMNVEV (reference sequence). The V end lost 5 bases, the J end lost 0 bases, and 8 bases lay between the germline ends. The CDR3 loop is CASSPQSSYNSPLHF. The CDR3 DNA reads TGTGCCAGCAGTCCACAGAGCTCCTATAATTCACCCCTCCACTTT.

The chain recombines TRBV11-2 with TRBJ2-3; 9 nucleotides agree with TRBD1. CDR3 length equals 17 residues. V gave up 5 bases and J gave up 1 base; unmatched junction bases: 10. Germline lookup yields CDR1 SGHAT and CDR2 FQNNGV. CDR3 amino acids: CASSLGFTGGGTDTQYF. CDR3 coding DNA: TGTGCCAGCAGCCTGGGATTTACAGGGGGCGGCACAGATACGCAGTATTTT.

This sequence joins TRBV2 and TRBJ1-1; no firm D call. Trimming left V 5 bases short and J 5 bases short, with 15 bases between. Germline CDR1 and CDR2: SNHLY and FYNNEI. The CDR3 is 14 residues long. The DNA of the CDR3 is TGTGCCAGCAGTTACGGCCTAATGAGGACTGAAGCTTTCTTT. Translated: CASSYGLMRTEAFF.

V and J are TRBV2 and TRBJ1-6; D unclear. V shed 5 bases and J shed 10 bases, with 15 bases lying between them. The CDR3 has 14 residues. The germline V gene encodes CDR1 SNHLY and CDR2 FYNNEI. CDR3 nucleotides: TGTGCCAGCAGTCTCCGGGGAATGAGCTCACCCCTCCACTTT. Protein sequence: CASSLRGMSSPLHF. Supplemented by reference TRBV2 and TRBJ1-6, the full variable domain reads EPEVTQTPSHQVTQMGQEVILRCVPISNHLYFYWYRQILGQKVEFLVSFYNNEISEKSEIFDDQFSVERPDGSNFTLKIRSTKLEDSAMYFCASSLRGMSSPLHFGNGTRLTVT.

In this sample, this clone turned up a few times. The chain links TRBV3-1 (or the pseudogene TRBV3-2) to TRBJ1-1; no reliable D call. Germline CDR1 reads LGHDT; CDR2 reads YNNKEL (reference sequence). This CDR3 contains 17 residues. The V end was cut by 0 bases, the J end by 0 bases, with 14 bases between. CDR3 sequence (DNA): TGTGCCAGCAGCCAAGATTTTACTGGTACTATGAACACTGAAGCTTTCTTT. Amino acid sequence: CASSQDFTGTMNTEAFF.

About this clone: The sample has other DNA sequences that encode this CDR3 too. This chain connects TRBV5-1 to TRBJ1-2; D is unclear. The CDR3 contains 14 residues. V was shortened by 0 bases and J by 0 bases, with 6 bases between the two germline ends. Germline CDR1 SGHRS, CDR2 YFSETQ. The CDR3 is CASSLDGANYGYTF. The CDR3 DNA sequence: TGCGCCAGCAGCTTGGACGGAGCTAACTATGGCTACACCTTC.

The genes are TRBV19 and TRBJ2-2; D might be TRBD1 (5 bases). Trimming left V 5 bases short and J 4 bases short, with 11 bases between. The CDR3 spans 14 residues. The germline gives CDR1 LNHDA, CDR2 SQIVND (reference sequence). The CDR3 DNA is TGTGCCAGTAGTCAGGGTTTTCGCACCGGGGAGCTGTTTTTT. Translated, it gives CASSQGFRTGELFF.

About this clone: This same CDR3 is encoded by further DNA sequences in the sample. The V and J genes are TRBV7-2 and TRBJ2-7; no firm D call. Germline V lookup: CDR1 SGHTA, CDR2 FQGNSA. This CDR3 has 13 residues. V lost 0 bases and J 0 bases, leaving 3 bases between the germline ends. The chain's CDR3 is CASSLASSYEQYF. The DNA for the CDR3 is TGTGCCAGCAGCTTAGCCAGCTCCTACGAGCAGTACTTC.

This clone has just a few counts. The gene calls are TRBV29-1 and TRBJ1-5; D is perhaps TRBD1 (6 bases). Trimming stripped 6 bases from V and 7 bases from J, with 19 bases between. Germline-derived CDR1 and CDR2 are SQVTM and ANQGSEA. This CDR3 is 14 amino acids long. The CDR3 is CSVTFGGRGQPQHF. CDR3 nucleotide sequence: TGCAGCGTCACTTTCGGGGGGCGGGGGCAGCCCCAGCATTTT. Drawing the rest from reference TRBV29-1 and TRBJ1-5, the complete variable domain is SAVISQKPSRDICQRGTSLTIQCQVDSQVTMMFWYRQQPGQSLTLIATANQGSEATYESGFVIDKFPISRPNLTFSTLTVSNMSPEDSSIYLCSVTFGGRGQPQHFGDGTRLSIL.

The chain is built from TRBV29-1 and TRBJ1-4, with TRBD1 identical over 10 bases. V dropped 6 bases and J dropped 8; count of bases not matched to a gene: 9. This CDR3 is 14 amino acids long. Germline V gene lookup returns CDR1 SQVTM and CDR2 ANQGSEA. CDR3 sequence (DNA): TGCAGCGTCTCAGCCGGGACAGGGGTCGAAAAACTGTTTTTT. This codes for CSVSAGTGVEKLFF.

This sequence joins TRBV2 and TRBJ2-2, with 7 bases lining up with TRBD1. This CDR3 comprises 14 residues. Germline CDR1 is SNHLY and CDR2 is FYNNEI. V lost 6 bases, J lost 8 bases, and 9 bases stayed unmatched. The CDR3 loop reads CASRIRDSPGELFF. The CDR3 region has the DNA TGTGCCAGCAGGATCCGGGACAGCCCAGGGGAGCTGTTTTTT.

The rearrangement uses TRBV28 and TRBJ2-3; 10 bases align to TRBD1. Germline CDR1 MDHEN, CDR2 SYDVKM. The CDR3 covers 16 residues. V trimming: 5 bases; J trimming: 3 bases; junction bases outside the gene matches: 8. CDR3 sequence reads: CASSPSWTGGTDTQYF. Here the CDR3 DNA reads TGTGCCAGCAGTCCATCGTGGACAGGGGGGACAGATACGCAGTATTTT.

The CDR3 sequence: CASSYGGTALYEQYF. CDR3 in DNA: TGTGCCAGCAGTTACGGGGGGACAGCCCTCTACGAGCAGTACTTC. The chain links TRBV6-5 to TRBJ2-7, with D possibly TRBD1 on 7 matching bases. Germline CDR1 MNHEY, CDR2 SVGAGI. V was trimmed by 2 bases and J by 3 bases, leaving 14 bases between them. CDR3 length: 15 residues.

The rearrangement uses TRBV4-3 and TRBJ2-7; D remains ambiguous. The CDR3 consists of 16 residues. V lost 0 bases to trimming and J lost 2 bases, with 14 bases between them. Per the germline V gene, CDR1 is LGHNA and CDR2 is YSLEER. The CDR3 loop is CASSQDPGQNTYEQYF. The DNA of the CDR3 is TGCGCCAGCAGCCAAGATCCTGGGCAGAACACCTACGAGCAGTACTTC.

On this clone: Its ends do not fully match the called genes, so a read error is possible. The chain is built from TRBV6-1 and TRBJ1-2; D may be TRBD1 (6 bases). Germline-derived CDR1 and CDR2 are MNHNS and SASEGT. The CDR3 has 13 amino acids. CDR3 sequence (DNA): TGTGCCAGCTGTGAGGGGACCAGGGGCGGCTACACCTTC. Translated, it gives CASCEGTRGGYTF.

V is TRBV5-1 and J is TRBJ2-3; 8 bases are a match to TRBD2. Unmatched junction bases numbered 2, after V lost 2 bases and J lost 6 bases. The CDR3 extends over 13 amino acids. Looked up from germline, CDR1 is SGHRS and CDR2 is YFSETQ. The CDR3 here is CASSLTSGDTQYF. The DNA for the CDR3 is TGCGCCAGCAGCTTAACTAGCGGTGATACGCAGTATTTT. The complete variable domain, with remaining parts taken from reference TRBV5-1 and TRBJ2-3, reads KAGVTQTPRYLIKTRGQQVTLSCSPISGHRSVSWYQQTPGQGLQFLFEYFSETQRNKGNFPGRFSGRQFSNSRSEMNVSTLELGDSALYLCASSLTSGDTQYFGPGTRLTVL.

This sequence joins TRBV3-1 (or the pseudogene TRBV3-2) and TRBJ1-3; D might be TRBD1 (6 bases). From germline, CDR1 is LGHDT and CDR2 YNNKEL (reference sequence). Trimming removed 3 bases at V and 0 bases at J, with 12 bases between. The CDR3 length is 16 residues. CDR3 sequence: CASSHWTAASGNTIYF. In DNA form, the CDR3 reads TGTGCCAGCAGCCACTGGACAGCTGCCTCTGGAAACACCATATATTTT.

The rearrangement links TRBV4-2 to TRBJ2-3, with 7 bases aligning to TRBD2. The germline gives CDR1 LGHNA, CDR2 YNFKEQ. V gave up 6 bases and J gave up 2 bases; unmatched junction bases: 8. The CDR3 loop spans 15 amino acids. CDR3 residues: CASRPLAADTDTQYF. CDR3 bases: TGTGCCAGCAGGCCCCTAGCGGCAGACACAGATACGCAGTATTTT.

As regards this clone: Other nucleotide sequences in the sample specify the same CDR3. The chain carries TRBV5-1 and TRBJ1-5; D unclear. The CDR3 has 13 amino acids. Trimming took off 0 bases at V and 2 bases at J, with 3 bases between the two ends. Per germline, CDR1 SGHRS and CDR2 YFSETQ. This CDR3 is CASSLAGNQPQHF. Written as DNA, the CDR3 is TGCGCCAGCAGCTTGGCCGGCAATCAGCCCCAGCATTTT. Filled out from reference TRBV5-1 and TRBJ1-5, the complete variable domain reads KAGVTQTPRYLIKTRGQQVTLSCSPISGHRSVSWYQQTPGQGLQFLFEYFSETQRNKGNFPGRFSGRQFSNSRSEMNVSTLELGDSALYLCASSLAGNQPQHFGDGTRLSIL.

J is TRBJ1-1 and V is TRBV6-6, with D unresolved. The CDR3 is 14 residues long. CDR1 is MNHNY, CDR2 SVGAGI, per germline (reference sequence). V was cut by 2 bases and J by 4 bases, with 11 bases left in between. Here the CDR3 DNA reads TGTGCCAGCAGTTACGAGGGAGGAGGCACTGAAGCTTTCTTT. Its translation: CASSYEGGGTEAFF.

The V gene is TRBV27, the J gene TRBJ2-7; 9 nucleotides agree with TRBD1. V was pared by 5 bases and J by 7 bases, with 9 bases of the junction left unmatched. This CDR3 is 14 amino acids long. CDR1 and CDR2 (germline): MNHEY, SMNVEV (reference sequence). The chain's CDR3 is CASSLWGQGNEQYF. CDR3 sequence (DNA): TGTGCCAGCAGTCTATGGGGACAGGGTAATGAGCAGTACTTC.

This clone was detected only once. The chain has TRBV27 and TRBJ2-4, with D possibly being TRBD2 (6 bases). CDR1 and CDR2 from the germline V gene are MNHEY and SMNVEV (reference sequence). The V end lost 6 bases, the J end lost 7 bases, and 13 bases lay between the germline ends. The CDR3 has 13 amino acids. The CDR3 loop is CASREGGRNIQYF. In DNA form, the CDR3 reads TGTGCCAGCAGAGAGGGAGGACGGAACATTCAGTACTTC.

This clone was counted a single time. This chain's CDR3 is CASSFSDRDDSPLHF. The CDR3 DNA is TGTGCCAGCAGTTTCTCGGACAGGGATGATTCACCCCTCCACTTT. The V call is TRBV28, the J call TRBJ1-6, with 8 bases identical to TRBD1. Germline CDR1 and CDR2: MDHEN and SYDVKM. The CDR3 extends over 15 amino acids. Trimming cost V 3 bases and J 8 bases; bases outside gene matches: 6.

The V and J genes are TRBV15 and TRBJ2-7; D might be TRBD1 (6 bases). This CDR3 is 14 amino acids long. CDR1 is LNHNV, CDR2 YYDKDF, per germline (reference sequence). V gave up 1 base and J gave up 3 bases, with 10 bases separating them. In DNA form, the CDR3 reads TGTGCCACCAGCAGAGGCAGGGGATACTACGAGCAGTACTTC. Translating it yields CATSRGRGYYEQYF.

The chain couples TRBV19 to TRBJ2-1; 13 nucleotides line up with TRBD2. This CDR3 comprises 15 residues. In germline, CDR1 is LNHDA, CDR2 SQIVND (reference sequence). The V and J ends lost 5 bases and 6 bases, in that order; junction bases with no gene match: 4. CDR3 region: CASSVTSGRFNEQFF. CDR3 sequence (DNA): TGTGCCAGTAGTGTGACTAGCGGGAGGTTCAATGAGCAGTTCTTC.

V and J are TRBV6-6 and TRBJ2-7; 8 positions agree with TRBD1. With 9 bases clipped from V and 5 bases from J, the junction kept 9 bases outside the gene matches. CDR1 is MNHNY and CDR2 is SVGAGI in the germline V gene (reference sequence). This CDR3 has 13 amino acids. In DNA form, the CDR3 reads TGTGCCAGTCGGACAGGGAACACCCACGAGCAGTACTTC. Amino acids: CASRTGNTHEQYF.

This clone was seen a handful of times. The chain links TRBV2 to TRBJ2-6; possible D gene TRBD1, 5 bases. Looked up from germline, CDR1 is SNHLY and CDR2 is FYNNEI. The length of the CDR3 is 15 residues. V gave up 8 bases and J gave up 0 bases, with 11 bases separating them. The CDR3 here is CASRDSASGANVLTF. The CDR3 region has the DNA TGTGCCAGCCGCGACAGCGCCTCTGGGGCCAACGTCCTGACTTTC.